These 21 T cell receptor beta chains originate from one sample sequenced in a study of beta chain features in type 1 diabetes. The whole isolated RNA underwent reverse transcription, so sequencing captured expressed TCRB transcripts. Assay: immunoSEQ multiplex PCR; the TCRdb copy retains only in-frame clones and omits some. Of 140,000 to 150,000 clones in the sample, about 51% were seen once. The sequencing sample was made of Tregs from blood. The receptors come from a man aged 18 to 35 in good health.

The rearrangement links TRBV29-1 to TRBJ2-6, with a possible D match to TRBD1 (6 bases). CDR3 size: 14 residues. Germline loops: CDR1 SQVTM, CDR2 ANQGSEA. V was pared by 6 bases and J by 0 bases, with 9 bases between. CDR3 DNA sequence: TGCAGCGTACAAGGGGGCTCTGGGGCCAACGTCCTGACTTTC. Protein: CSVQGGSGANVLTF.

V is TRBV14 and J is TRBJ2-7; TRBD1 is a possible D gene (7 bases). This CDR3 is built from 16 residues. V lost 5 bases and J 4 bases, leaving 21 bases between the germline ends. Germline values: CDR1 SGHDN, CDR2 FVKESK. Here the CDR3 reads CASSSRRGDRAYEQYF. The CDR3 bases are TGTGCCAGCAGCTCACGAAGGGGGGACAGAGCGTACGAGCAGTACTTC.

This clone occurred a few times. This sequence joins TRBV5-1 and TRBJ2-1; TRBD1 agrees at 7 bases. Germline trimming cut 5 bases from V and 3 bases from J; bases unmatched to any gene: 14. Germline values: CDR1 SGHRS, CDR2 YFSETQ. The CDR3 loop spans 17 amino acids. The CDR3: CASRLLGQVKIYNEQFF. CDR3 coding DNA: TGCGCCAGCAGACTCCTCGGACAGGTAAAAATCTACAATGAGCAGTTCTTC.

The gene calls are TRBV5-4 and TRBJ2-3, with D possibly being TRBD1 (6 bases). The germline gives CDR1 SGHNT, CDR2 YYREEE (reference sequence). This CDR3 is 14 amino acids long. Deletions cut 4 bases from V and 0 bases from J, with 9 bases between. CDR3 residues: CASSLTGSTDTQYF. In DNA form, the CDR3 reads TGTGCCAGCAGCCTGACAGGTAGCACAGATACGCAGTATTTT.

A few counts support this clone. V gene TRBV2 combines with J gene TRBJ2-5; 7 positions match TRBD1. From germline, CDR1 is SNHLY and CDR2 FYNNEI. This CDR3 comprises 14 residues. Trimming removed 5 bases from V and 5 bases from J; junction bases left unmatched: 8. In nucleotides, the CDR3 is TGTGCCAGCAGTCCGACAGGGTACGGCGAGACCCAGTACTTC. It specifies CASSPTGYGETQYF.

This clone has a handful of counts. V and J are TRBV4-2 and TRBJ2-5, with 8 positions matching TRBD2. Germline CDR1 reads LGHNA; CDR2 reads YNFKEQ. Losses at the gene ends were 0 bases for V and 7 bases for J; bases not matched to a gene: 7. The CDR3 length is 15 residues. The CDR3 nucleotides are TGTGCCAGCAGCCAAGATTATAGCGGGAAGGTGACCCAGTACTTC. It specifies CASSQDYSGKVTQYF.

CDR3 nucleotides: TGTGCCTGGAGTTTTCACAGGGTTACCAAAAACATTCAGTACTTC. This translates into CAWSFHRVTKNIQYF. The chain employs TRBV30 and TRBJ2-4; TRBD1 might be the D (6 bases). Germline-derived CDR1 and CDR2 are GTSNPN and SVGIG (reference sequence). V was cut by 2 bases and J by 2 bases, with 13 bases left in between. The length of the CDR3 is 15 residues.

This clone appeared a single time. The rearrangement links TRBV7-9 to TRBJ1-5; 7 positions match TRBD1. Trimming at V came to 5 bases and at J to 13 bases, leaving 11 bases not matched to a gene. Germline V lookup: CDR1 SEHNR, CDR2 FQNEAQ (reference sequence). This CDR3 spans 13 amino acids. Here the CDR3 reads CASSNNRDRIQHF. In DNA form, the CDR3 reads TGTGCCAGCAGCAACAACCGGGACAGAATTCAGCATTTT.

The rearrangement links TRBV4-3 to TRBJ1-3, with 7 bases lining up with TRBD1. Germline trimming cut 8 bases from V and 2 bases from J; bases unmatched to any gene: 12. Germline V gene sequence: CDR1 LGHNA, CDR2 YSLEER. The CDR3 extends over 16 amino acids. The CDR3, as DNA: TGCGCCAGCGGCGGTAACAGGGGCAGGGCTGGAAACACCATATATTTT. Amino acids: CASGGNRGRAGNTIYF.

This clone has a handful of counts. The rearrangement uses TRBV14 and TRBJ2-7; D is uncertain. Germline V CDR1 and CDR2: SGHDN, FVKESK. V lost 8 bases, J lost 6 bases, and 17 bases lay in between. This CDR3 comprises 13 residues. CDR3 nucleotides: TGTGCCAGCTCACCTCGTGTCAGCGCCGAGCAGTACTTC. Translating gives CASSPRVSAEQYF.

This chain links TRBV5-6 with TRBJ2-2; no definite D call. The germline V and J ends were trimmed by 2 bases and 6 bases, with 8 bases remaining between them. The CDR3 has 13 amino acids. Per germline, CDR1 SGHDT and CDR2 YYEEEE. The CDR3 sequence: CASSFGLAGELFF. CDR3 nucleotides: TGTGCCAGCAGCTTTGGCCTCGCCGGGGAGCTGTTTTTT.

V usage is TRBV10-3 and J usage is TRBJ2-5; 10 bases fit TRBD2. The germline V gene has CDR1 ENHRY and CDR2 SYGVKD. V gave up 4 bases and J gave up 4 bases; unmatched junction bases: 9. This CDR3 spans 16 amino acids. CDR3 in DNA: TGTGCCATCAGTGGGCAGGAGTTAGCGGGGGGAGAGACCCAGTACTTC. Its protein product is CAISGQELAGGETQYF.

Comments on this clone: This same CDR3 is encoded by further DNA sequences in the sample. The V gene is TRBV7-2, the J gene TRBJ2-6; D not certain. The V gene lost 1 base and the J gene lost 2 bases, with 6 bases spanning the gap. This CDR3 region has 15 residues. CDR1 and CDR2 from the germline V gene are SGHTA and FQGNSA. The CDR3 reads CASSLGGAGANVLTF. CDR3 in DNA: TGTGCCAGCAGCTTAGGAGGCGCTGGGGCCAACGTCCTGACTTTC.

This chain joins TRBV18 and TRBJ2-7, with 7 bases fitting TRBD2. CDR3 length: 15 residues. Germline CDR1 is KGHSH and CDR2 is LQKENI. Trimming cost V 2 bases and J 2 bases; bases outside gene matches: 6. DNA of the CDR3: TGTGCCAGCTCACCAATTGCGGGAGTCACCTACGAGCAGTACTTC. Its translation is CASSPIAGVTYEQYF.

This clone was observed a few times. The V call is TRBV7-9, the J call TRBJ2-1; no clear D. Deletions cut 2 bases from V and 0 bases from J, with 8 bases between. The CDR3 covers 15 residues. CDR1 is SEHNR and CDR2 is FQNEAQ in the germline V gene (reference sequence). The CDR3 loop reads CASSLLSGSYNEQFF. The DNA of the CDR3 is TGTGCCAGCAGCTTACTTTCGGGCTCCTACAATGAGCAGTTCTTC.

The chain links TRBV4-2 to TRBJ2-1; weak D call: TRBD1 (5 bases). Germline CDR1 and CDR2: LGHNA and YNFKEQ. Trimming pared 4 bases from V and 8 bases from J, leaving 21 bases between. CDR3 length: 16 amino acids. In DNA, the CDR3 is TGTGCCAGCAGCCTAGGGGCGGCCCCAACGTCCCATGAGCAGTTCTTC. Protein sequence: CASSLGAAPTSHEQFF.

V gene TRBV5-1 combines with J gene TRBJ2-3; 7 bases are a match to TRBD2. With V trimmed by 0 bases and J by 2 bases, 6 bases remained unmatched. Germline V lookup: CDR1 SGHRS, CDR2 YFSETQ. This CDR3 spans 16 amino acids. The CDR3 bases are TGCGCCAGCAGCTTGGCCGTGACTAGCCACACAGATACGCAGTATTTT. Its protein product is CASSLAVTSHTDTQYF.

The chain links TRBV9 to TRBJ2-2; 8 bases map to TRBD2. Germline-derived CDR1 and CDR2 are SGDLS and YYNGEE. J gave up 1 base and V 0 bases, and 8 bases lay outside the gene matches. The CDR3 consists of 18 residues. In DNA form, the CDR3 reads TGTGCCAGCAGCGTAGTCCCGGCGGGGGGCCGGAACACCGGGGAGCTGTTTTTT. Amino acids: CASSVVPAGGRNTGELFF. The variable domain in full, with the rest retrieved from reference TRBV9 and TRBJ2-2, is DSGVTQTPKHLITATGQRVTLRCSPRSGDLSVYWYQQSLDQGLQFLIQYYNGEERAKGNILERFSAQQFPDLHSELNLSSLELGDSALYFCASSVVPAGGRNTGELFFGEGSRLTVL.

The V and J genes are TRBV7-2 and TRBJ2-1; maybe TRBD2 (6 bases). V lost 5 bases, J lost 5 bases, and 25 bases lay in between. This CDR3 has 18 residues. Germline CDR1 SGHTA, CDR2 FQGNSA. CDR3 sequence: CASSQRLGSFGFNNEQFF. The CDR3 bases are TGTGCCAGCAGCCAGAGACTAGGATCTTTCGGTTTCAACAATGAGCAGTTCTTC.

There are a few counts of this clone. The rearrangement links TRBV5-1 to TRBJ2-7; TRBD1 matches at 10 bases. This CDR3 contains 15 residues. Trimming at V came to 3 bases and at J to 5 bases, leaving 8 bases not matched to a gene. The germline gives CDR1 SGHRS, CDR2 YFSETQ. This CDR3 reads CASSSRTGGPDEQYF. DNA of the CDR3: TGCGCCAGCAGCTCCCGGACAGGGGGACCCGACGAGCAGTACTTC.

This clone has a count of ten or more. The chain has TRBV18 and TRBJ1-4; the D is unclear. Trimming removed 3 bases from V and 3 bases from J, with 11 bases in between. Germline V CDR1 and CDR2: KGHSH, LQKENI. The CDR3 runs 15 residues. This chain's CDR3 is CASSPVAGSNEKLFF. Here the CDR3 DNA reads TGTGCCAGCTCACCGGTCGCGGGGTCTAATGAAAAACTGTTTTTT. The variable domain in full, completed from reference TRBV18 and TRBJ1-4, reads NAGVMQNPRHLVRRRGQEARLRCSPMKGHSHVYWYRQLPEEGLKFMVYLQKENIIDESGMPKERFSAEFPKEGPSILRIQQVVRGDSAAYFCASSPVAGSNEKLFFGSGTQLSVL.